Presented here are 22 T cell receptor beta chains from one specimen sequenced in a study of cytomegalovirus exposure and HLA in healthy donors. Both 60 Vbeta primers and 13 Jbeta primers went into the PCR. Clones were read by immunoSEQ multiplex PCR, and TCRdb kept only the in-frame ones, dropping some. Of tens of thousands of clones detected, 78% appear once; the ten largest clones hold 5.9%. The sample consisted of PBMCs. The source of these receptors is a young man in good health and CMV-seropositive.

The chain has TRBV5-1 and TRBJ1-2; possibly TRBD1 for D (5 bases). Germline values: CDR1 SGHRS, CDR2 YFSETQ. This CDR3 has 13 residues. V lost 2 bases, J lost 5 bases, and 10 bases lay in between. The CDR3 region has the DNA TGCGCCAGCAGCTTCGACAGACCATATGGCTACACCTTC. This codes for CASSFDRPYGYTF.

There are a few counts of this clone. The chain links TRBV7-3 to TRBJ2-5; the D is unclear. V lost 2 bases and J 4 bases, leaving 5 bases between the germline ends. Germline V lookup: CDR1 SGHTA, CDR2 FQGTGA. This CDR3 spans 12 amino acids. The CDR3 is CASSLRGETQYF. CDR3 sequence (DNA): TGTGCCAGCAGCTTACGAGGAGAGACCCAGTACTTC.

This chain connects TRBV14 to TRBJ2-3; D gene unclear. V was shortened by 8 bases and J by 6 bases, with 15 bases between the two germline ends. In germline, CDR1 is SGHDN, CDR2 FVKESK. The CDR3 contains 13 residues. The CDR3 protein is CASSPDIGDTQYF. The CDR3 region has the DNA TGTGCCAGCTCCCCCGACATTGGGGATACGCAGTATTTT.

The CDR3 reads CASSSTGFTYEQYF. The CDR3 region has the DNA TGTGCCAGTAGTTCGACAGGGTTCACCTACGAGCAGTACTTC. The rearrangement uses TRBV19 and TRBJ2-7; TRBD1 aligns across 7 bases. This CDR3 has 14 residues. J lost 2 bases, V lost 5 bases, and 6 bases had no gene match. In germline, CDR1 is LNHDA, CDR2 SQIVND (reference sequence).

This clone was detected once. The chain uses TRBV28 and TRBJ1-1, with D tentatively TRBD1 (6 bases). Germline lookup yields CDR1 MDHEN and CDR2 SYDVKM. V was cut by 2 bases and J by 11 bases, with 18 bases left in between. This CDR3 has 14 residues. CDR3 DNA sequence: TGTGCCAGCAGTTTAGTTCCCCTTGACAGGAGGGCTTTCTTT. Translation: CASSLVPLDRRAFF.

This clone was seen just once. The chain uses TRBV29-1 and TRBJ1-1; tentative D call: TRBD1 (6 bases). V was clipped by 3 bases and J by 3 bases, with 14 bases between them. The CDR3 is 14 residues long. Germline CDR1 and CDR2: SQVTM and ANQGSEA. CDR3 loop: CSVDPGAGYTEAFF. CDR3 DNA sequence: TGCAGCGTTGACCCAGGGGCGGGCTACACTGAAGCTTTCTTT. Together with reference TRBV29-1 and TRBJ1-1, the CDR3 gives the full variable domain: SAVISQKPSRDICQRGTSLTIQCQVDSQVTMMFWYRQQPGQSLTLIATANQGSEATYESGFVIDKFPISRPNLTFSTLTVSNMSPEDSSIYLCSVDPGAGYTEAFFGQGTRLTVV.

The chain is built from TRBV5-4 and TRBJ2-1; 8 nucleotides line up with TRBD2. The ends lost 2 bases at V and 5 bases at J; junction bases unmatched: 6. The CDR3 spans 15 residues. The germline gives CDR1 SGHNT, CDR2 YYREEE (reference sequence). CDR3 sequence: CASSFSGGPDNEQFF. The CDR3 DNA follows: TGTGCCAGCAGCTTTTCGGGAGGGCCGGACAATGAGCAGTTCTTC.

This rearrangement joins TRBV4-2 to TRBJ1-1; D gene ambiguous. There are 15 residues in the CDR3. Germline CDR1 reads LGHNA; CDR2 reads YNFKEQ. Between the trimmed V and J ends, which lost 3 bases and 2 bases, there was a span of 13 bases. The CDR3 here is CASSQEQRVNTEAFF. The DNA for the CDR3 is TGTGCCAGCAGCCAGGAACAGAGGGTTAACACTGAAGCTTTCTTT.

The genes are TRBV5-6 and TRBJ1-1; the match to TRBD1 covers 7 bases. This CDR3 has 13 amino acids. The trim removed 4 bases at V and 4 bases at J, leaving 4 bases unmatched. Germline CDR1 and CDR2: SGHDT and YYEEEE. CDR3 bases: TGTGCCAGCAGCCCGACAGGGCTCACTGAAGCTTTCTTT. Translating it yields CASSPTGLTEAFF.

The CDR3 loop is CASSRSKGDRGTEAFF. The CDR3 nucleotides are TGTGCCAGCAGCCGTAGCAAGGGGGACAGGGGCACTGAAGCTTTCTTT. J is TRBJ1-1 and V is TRBV9; 10 positions match TRBD1. CDR3 length equals 16 residues. V was pared by 4 bases and J by 4 bases, with 10 bases of the junction left unmatched. From germline, CDR1 is SGDLS and CDR2 YYNGEE.

The rearrangement links TRBV6-1 to TRBJ2-5, with D tentatively TRBD1 (5 bases). The CDR3 runs to 13 residues. Trimming removed 4 bases from V and 4 bases from J, with 10 bases in between. Germline V gene sequence: CDR1 MNHNS, CDR2 SASEGT. DNA of the CDR3: TGTGCCAGCAGTGCGGTAGGGGTAGAGACCCAGTACTTC. Translating gives CASSAVGVETQYF.

The V call is TRBV28, the J call TRBJ1-2; TRBD1 agrees at 9 bases. Germline CDR1 MDHEN, CDR2 SYDVKM. The CDR3 spans 12 residues. Losses at the gene ends were 5 bases for V and 10 bases for J; bases not matched to a gene: 5. The CDR3 loop reads CASSQGTGNYTF. CDR3 bases: TGTGCCAGCAGTCAGGGGACAGGGAACTACACCTTC.

This chain joins TRBV27 and TRBJ1-4; 7 bases agree with TRBD1. Germline V gene data show CDR1 as MNHEY and CDR2 as SMNVEV (reference sequence). The CDR3 length is 14 residues. Trimming at V came to 6 bases and at J to 8 bases, leaving 9 bases not matched to a gene. CDR3: CASSRQGRGEKLFF. In nucleotides, the CDR3 is TGTGCCAGCAGCCGACAGGGACGCGGAGAAAAACTGTTTTTT.

The V gene is TRBV6-5, the J gene TRBJ2-3, with TRBD1 matching 7 bases. CDR1 is MNHEY, CDR2 SVGAGI, per germline. Trimming took 5 bases from V and 3 from J; bases not matched to a gene: 5. The CDR3 spans 14 residues. Here the CDR3 DNA reads TGTGCCAGCAGTAGGACAGGCTCAACAGATACGCAGTATTTT. It specifies CASSRTGSTDTQYF.

V usage is TRBV10-2 and J usage is TRBJ1-1, with 9 bases that match TRBD1. This CDR3 has 13 residues. The junction had 6 bases not matched to a gene; V was cut back by 8 bases and J by 5 bases. Germline assignment: CDR1 WSHSY and CDR2 SAAADI. CDR3 loop: CASSDRGHTEAFF. CDR3 DNA sequence: TGCGCCAGCTCGGACAGGGGCCATACTGAAGCTTTCTTT.

This sequence joins TRBV9 and TRBJ2-5; D gene ambiguous. The germline V gene has CDR1 SGDLS and CDR2 YYNGEE. CDR3 length: 14 amino acids. The V and J ends lost 0 bases and 1 base respectively, with 7 bases between them. CDR3 DNA: TGTGCCAGCAGCGTAGCGGAGTTCCAAGAGACCCAGTACTTC. Translation: CASSVAEFQETQYF. Together with reference TRBV9 and TRBJ2-5, the CDR3 gives the full variable domain: DSGVTQTPKHLITATGQRVTLRCSPRSGDLSVYWYQQSLDQGLQFLIQYYNGEERAKGNILERFSAQQFPDLHSELNLSSLELGDSALYFCASSVAEFQETQYFGPGTRLLVL.

The rearrangement uses TRBV29-1 and TRBJ1-2; the D is unclear. This CDR3 contains 12 residues. CDR1 and CDR2 (germline): SQVTM, ANQGSEA. Trimming stripped 1 base from V and 2 bases from J, with 5 bases between. DNA for the CDR3: TGCAGCGTTGAAGGGAGGAACTATGGCTACACCTTC. Encoded protein: CSVEGRNYGYTF. Complete variable domain (other parts from reference TRBV29-1 and TRBJ1-2): SAVISQKPSRDICQRGTSLTIQCQVDSQVTMMFWYRQQPGQSLTLIATANQGSEATYESGFVIDKFPISRPNLTFSTLTVSNMSPEDSSIYLCSVEGRNYGYTFGSGTRLTVV.

This clone has more than one count but fewer than ten. The rearrangement links TRBV6-5 to TRBJ2-7; 10 bases fit TRBD1. This CDR3 comprises 15 residues. Trimming took 8 bases from V and 1 from J; bases not matched to a gene: 8. Germline lookup yields CDR1 MNHEY and CDR2 SVGAGI. The chain's CDR3 is CASLDRGNRSYEQYF. CDR3 nucleotides: TGTGCCAGCTTGGACAGGGGGAATCGGTCCTACGAGCAGTACTTC.

Comment on this clone: Compared with germline, one end of the junction differs, possibly owing to a read error. V is TRBV20-1 and J is TRBJ2-5; 7 bases map to TRBD2. The CDR3 has 11 amino acids. Per germline, CDR1 DFQATT and CDR2 SNEGSKA (reference sequence). The DNA of the CDR3 is TGTGGCGGGAGATGGCAAGAGACCCAGTACTTC. Translation: CGGRWQETQYF.

The CDR3 here is CASSGPQTGYGYTF. The CDR3 DNA reads as TGTGCCAGCAGCGGGCCCCAGACAGGGTATGGCTACACCTTC. The rearrangement uses TRBV5-6 and TRBJ1-2, with TRBD1 matching over 7 bases. Germline V gives CDR1 SGHDT, CDR2 YYEEEE. The CDR3 extends over 14 amino acids. V was pared by 4 bases and J by 5 bases, with 8 bases of the junction left unmatched.

This chain connects TRBV6-5 to TRBJ2-1; TRBD2 agrees at 11 bases. The CDR3 extends over 14 amino acids. CDR1 MNHEY and CDR2 SVGAGI come from the germline V gene. V lost 5 bases, J lost 4 bases, and 1 base stayed unmatched. CDR3: CASSGTSGYNEQFF. The CDR3 nucleotides read TGTGCCAGCAGTGGGACTAGCGGATACAATGAGCAGTTCTTC.

This clone was recorded a few times. This rearrangement joins TRBV2 to TRBJ2-1; D might be TRBD1 (5 bases). Germline V gene sequence: CDR1 SNHLY, CDR2 FYNNEI. V dropped 10 bases and J dropped 8 bases, with 24 bases sitting between them. The CDR3 contains 15 residues. CDR3 region: CATGGWQGKNHEQFF. CDR3 sequence (DNA): TGTGCCACCGGTGGGTGGCAGGGTAAGAATCATGAGCAGTTCTTC. The full variable domain, with the rest looked up from reference TRBV2 and TRBJ2-1, is EPEVTQTPSHQVTQMGQEVILRCVPISNHLYFYWYRQILGQKVEFLVSFYNNEISEKSEIFDDQFSVERPDGSNFTLKIRSTKLEDSAMYFCATGGWQGKNHEQFFGPGTRLTVL.